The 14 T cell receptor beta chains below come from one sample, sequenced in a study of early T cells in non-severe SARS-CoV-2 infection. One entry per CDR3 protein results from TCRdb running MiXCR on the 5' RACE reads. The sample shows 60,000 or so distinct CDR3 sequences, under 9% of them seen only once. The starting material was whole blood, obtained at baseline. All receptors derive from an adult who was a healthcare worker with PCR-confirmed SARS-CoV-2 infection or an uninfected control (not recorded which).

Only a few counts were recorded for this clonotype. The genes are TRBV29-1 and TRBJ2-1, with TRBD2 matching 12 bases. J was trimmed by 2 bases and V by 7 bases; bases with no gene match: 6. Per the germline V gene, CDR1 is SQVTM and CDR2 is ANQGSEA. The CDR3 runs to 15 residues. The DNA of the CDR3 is TGCAGCGGTTCCCTAGCGGGAGGGCCCTACAATGAGCAGTTCTTC. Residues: CSGSLAGGPYNEQFF.

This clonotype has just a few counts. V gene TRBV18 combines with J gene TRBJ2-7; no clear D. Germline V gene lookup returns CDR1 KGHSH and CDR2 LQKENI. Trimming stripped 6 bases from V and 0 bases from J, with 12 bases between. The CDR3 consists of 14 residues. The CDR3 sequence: CASSPGAPSYEQYF. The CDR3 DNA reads TGTGCCAGCTCCCCGGGCGCCCCCTCCTACGAGCAGTACTTC.

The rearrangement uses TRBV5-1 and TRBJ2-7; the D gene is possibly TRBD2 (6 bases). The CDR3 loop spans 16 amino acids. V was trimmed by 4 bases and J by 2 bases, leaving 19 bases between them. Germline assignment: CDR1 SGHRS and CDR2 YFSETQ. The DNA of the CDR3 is TGCGCCAGCAGCGCCCCGGAGAGGGGCGGGACCTACGAGCAGTACTTC. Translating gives CASSAPERGGTYEQYF.

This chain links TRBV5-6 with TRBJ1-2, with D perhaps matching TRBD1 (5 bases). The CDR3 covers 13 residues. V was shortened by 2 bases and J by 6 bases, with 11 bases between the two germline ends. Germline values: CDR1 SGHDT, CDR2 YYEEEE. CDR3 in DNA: TGTGCCAGCAGCTTACTAGGGGATGATGGCTACACCTTC. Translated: CASSLLGDDGYTF.

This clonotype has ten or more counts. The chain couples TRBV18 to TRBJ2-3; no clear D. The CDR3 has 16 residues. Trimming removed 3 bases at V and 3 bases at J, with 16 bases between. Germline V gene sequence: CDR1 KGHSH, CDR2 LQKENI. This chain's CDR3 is CASSPPNGVGTDTQYF. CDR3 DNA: TGTGCCAGCTCACCCCCGAATGGGGTAGGAACAGATACGCAGTATTTT.

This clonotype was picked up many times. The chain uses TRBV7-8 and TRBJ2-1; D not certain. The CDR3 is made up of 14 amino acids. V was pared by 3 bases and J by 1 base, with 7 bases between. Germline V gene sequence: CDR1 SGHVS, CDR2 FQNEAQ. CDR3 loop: CASSFFESYNEQFF. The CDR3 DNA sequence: TGTGCCAGCAGCTTTTTTGAGTCCTACAATGAGCAGTTCTTC. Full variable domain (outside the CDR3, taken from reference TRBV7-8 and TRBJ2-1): GAGVSQSPRYKVAKRGQDVALRCDPISGHVSLFWYQQALGQGPEFLTYFQNEAQLDKSGLPSDRFFAERPEGSVSTLKIQRTQQEDSAVYLCASSFFESYNEQFFGPGTRLTVL.

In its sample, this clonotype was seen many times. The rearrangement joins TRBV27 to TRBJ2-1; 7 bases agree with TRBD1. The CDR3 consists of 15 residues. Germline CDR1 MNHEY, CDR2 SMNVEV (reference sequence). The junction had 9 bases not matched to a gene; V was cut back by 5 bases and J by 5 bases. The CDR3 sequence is CASSPGGQFHNEQFF. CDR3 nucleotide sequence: TGTGCCAGCAGTCCAGGGGGACAGTTTCACAATGAGCAGTTCTTC.

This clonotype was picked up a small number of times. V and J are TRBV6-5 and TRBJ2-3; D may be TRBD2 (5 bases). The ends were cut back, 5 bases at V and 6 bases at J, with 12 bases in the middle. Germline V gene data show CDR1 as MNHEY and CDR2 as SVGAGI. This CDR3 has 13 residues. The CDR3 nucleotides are TGTGCCAGCAGTCGGCCGGGATTGGATACGCAGTATTTT. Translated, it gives CASSRPGLDTQYF.

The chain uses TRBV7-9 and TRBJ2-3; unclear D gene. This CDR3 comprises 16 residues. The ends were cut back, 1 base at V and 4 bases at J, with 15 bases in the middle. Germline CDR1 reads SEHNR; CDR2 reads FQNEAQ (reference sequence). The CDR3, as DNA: TGTGCCAGCAGCTTAGTAAGCCCTAGTCCTTCAGATACGCAGTATTTT. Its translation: CASSLVSPSPSDTQYF. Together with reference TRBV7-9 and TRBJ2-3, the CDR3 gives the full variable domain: DTGVSQNPRHKITKRGQNVTFRCDPISEHNRLYWYRQTLGQGPEFLTYFQNEAQLEKSRLLSDRFSAERPKGSFSTLEIQRTEQGDSAMYLCASSLVSPSPSDTQYFGPGTRLTVL.

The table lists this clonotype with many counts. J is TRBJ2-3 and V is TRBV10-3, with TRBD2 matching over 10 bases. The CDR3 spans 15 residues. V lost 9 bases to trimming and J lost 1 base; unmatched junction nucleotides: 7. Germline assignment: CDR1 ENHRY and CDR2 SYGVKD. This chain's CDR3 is CAISSGTSGTDTQYF. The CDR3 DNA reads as TGTGCCATTTCGAGTGGGACTAGCGGCACAGATACGCAGTATTTT.

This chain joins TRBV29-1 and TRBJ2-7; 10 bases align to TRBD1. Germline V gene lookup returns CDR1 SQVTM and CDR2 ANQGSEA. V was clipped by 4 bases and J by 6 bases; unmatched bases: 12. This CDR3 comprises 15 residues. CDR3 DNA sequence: TGCAGCGTTGGAACCGGGACAGGGGTTTTCGGCGAGCAGTACTTC. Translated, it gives CSVGTGTGVFGEQYF.

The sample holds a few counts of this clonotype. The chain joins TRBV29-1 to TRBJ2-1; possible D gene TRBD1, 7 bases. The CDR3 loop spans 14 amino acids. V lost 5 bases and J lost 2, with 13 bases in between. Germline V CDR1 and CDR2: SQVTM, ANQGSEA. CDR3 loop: CSVRSRGAYNEQFF. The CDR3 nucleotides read TGCAGCGTTCGGAGCAGGGGGGCCTACAATGAGCAGTTCTTC.

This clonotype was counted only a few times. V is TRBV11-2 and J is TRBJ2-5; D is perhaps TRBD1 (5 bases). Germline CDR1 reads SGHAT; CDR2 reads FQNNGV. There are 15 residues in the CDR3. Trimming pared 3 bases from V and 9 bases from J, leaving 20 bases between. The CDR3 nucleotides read TGTGCCAGCAGCTTCCAAACGGTTCCCCAAGGGGCCCAGTACTTC. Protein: CASSFQTVPQGAQYF.

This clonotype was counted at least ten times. The CDR3: CASSPTGRQETQYF. As DNA, the CDR3 is TGTGCCAGCAGCCCAACCGGGAGGCAAGAGACCCAGTACTTC. This chain links TRBV7-3 with TRBJ2-5; TRBD2 matches at 7 bases. CDR1 and CDR2 (germline): SGHTA, FQGTGA. J lost 2 bases, V lost 5 bases, and 5 bases had no gene match. The length of the CDR3 is 14 residues.